Described below is a single T cell receptor (beta chain) sequence and its context. The data are from a study of blood T cell repertoires in COVID-19. At the level of the study: Material from acute and convalescent COVID-19 was sourced from the United States, Italy and Spain.

Here immunoSEQ multiplex PCR was the method, and the copy in TCRdb shows in-frame clones only, minus some. The data contain just under 350,000 clones, 85% to 90% of them singletons. Germline-derived CDR1 and CDR2 are LNHDA and SQIVND (reference sequence). V lost 3 bases to trimming and J lost 6 bases, with 18 bases between them. The CDR3 is made up of 15 amino acids. The sequencing input was peripheral blood. This TCR came from a woman in her sixties or seventies with COVID-19, enrolled during active disease. The chain couples TRBV19 to TRBJ2-7, with a possible D match to TRBD2 (6 bases). The CDR3 is CASSISEGRYLEQYF. The CDR3 nucleotides are TGTGCCAGTAGTATCTCGGAGGGGAGATATCTCGAGCAGTACTTC. The variable domain in full, with the rest retrieved from reference TRBV19 and TRBJ2-7, is DGGITQSPKYLFRKEGQNVTLSCEQNLNHDAMYWYRQDPGQGLRLIYYSQIVNDFQKGDIAEGYSVSREKKESFPLTVTSAQKNPTAFYLCASSISEGRYLEQYFGPGTRLTVT.